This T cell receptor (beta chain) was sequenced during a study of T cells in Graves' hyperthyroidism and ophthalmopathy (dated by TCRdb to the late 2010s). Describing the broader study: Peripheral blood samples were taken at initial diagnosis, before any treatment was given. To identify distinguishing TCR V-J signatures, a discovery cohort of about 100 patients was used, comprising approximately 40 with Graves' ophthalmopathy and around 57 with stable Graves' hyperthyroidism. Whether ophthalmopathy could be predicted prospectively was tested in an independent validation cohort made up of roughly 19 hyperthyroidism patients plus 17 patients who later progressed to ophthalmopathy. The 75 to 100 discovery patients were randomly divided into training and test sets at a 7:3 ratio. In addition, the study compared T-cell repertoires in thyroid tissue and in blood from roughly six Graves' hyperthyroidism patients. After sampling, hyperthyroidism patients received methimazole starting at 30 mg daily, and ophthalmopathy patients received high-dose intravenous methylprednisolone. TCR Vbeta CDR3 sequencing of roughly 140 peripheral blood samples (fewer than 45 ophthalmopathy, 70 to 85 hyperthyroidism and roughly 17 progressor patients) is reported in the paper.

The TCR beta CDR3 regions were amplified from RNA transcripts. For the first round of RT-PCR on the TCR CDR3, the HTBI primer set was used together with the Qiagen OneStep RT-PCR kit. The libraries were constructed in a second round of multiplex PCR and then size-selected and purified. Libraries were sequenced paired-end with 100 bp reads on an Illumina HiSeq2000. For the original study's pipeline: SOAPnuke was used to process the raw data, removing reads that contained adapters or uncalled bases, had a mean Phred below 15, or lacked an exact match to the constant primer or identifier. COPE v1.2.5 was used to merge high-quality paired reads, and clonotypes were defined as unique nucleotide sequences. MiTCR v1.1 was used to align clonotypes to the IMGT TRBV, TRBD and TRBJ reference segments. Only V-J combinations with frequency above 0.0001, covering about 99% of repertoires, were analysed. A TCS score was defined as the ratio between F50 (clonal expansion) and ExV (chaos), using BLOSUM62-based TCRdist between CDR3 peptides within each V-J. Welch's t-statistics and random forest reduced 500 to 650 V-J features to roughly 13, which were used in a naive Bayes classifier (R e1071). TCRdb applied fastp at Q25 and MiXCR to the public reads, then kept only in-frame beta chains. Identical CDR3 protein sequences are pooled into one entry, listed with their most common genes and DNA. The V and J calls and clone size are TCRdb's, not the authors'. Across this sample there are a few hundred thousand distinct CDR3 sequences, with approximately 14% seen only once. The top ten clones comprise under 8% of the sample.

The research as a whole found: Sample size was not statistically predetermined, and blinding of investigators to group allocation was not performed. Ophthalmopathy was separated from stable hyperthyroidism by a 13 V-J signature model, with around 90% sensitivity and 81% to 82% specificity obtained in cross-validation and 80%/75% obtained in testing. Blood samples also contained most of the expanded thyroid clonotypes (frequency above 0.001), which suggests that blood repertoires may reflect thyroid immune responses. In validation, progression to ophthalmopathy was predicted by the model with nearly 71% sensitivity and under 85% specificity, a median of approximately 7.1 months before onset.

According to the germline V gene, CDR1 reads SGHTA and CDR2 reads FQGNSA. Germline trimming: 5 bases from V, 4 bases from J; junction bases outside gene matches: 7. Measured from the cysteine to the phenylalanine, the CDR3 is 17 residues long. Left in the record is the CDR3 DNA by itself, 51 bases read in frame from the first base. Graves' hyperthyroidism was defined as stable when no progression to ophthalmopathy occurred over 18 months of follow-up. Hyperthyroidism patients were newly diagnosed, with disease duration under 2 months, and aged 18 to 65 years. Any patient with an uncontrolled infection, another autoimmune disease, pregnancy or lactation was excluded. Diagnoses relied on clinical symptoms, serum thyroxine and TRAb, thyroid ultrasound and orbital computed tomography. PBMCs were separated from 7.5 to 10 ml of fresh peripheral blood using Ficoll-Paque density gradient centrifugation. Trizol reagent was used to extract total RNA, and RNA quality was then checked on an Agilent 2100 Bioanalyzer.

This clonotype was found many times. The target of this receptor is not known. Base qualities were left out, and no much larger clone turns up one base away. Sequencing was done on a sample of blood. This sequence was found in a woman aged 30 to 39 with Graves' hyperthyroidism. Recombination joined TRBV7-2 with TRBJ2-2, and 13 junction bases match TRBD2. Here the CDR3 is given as CASSITGTSGTTGELFF. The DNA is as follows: TGTGCCAGCAGCATAACCGGGACTAGCGGGACCACCGGGGAGCTGTTTTTT.